The rows below give T cell receptor beta chains drawn from one sample of a study of shared clonotypes between healthy human individuals. The method was immunoSEQ multiplex PCR; TCRdb's version includes in-frame clones alone and lacks a portion of them. The repertoire holds around 1.9 million clones, with approximately 94% as singletons. Input material: naive CD8+ T cells from PBMCs. The receptors were sampled from a man aged 18 to 35 in good health. Some clones in this sample may be carry-over from other donors' samples. CDR3s include the opening cysteine and the closing phenylalanine or tryptophan. A D gene is named only where the DNA matches it firmly. Clone sizes are given selectively: once, few, many, or a class where the clone is expanded.

>NA|TRBV14|TRBJ2-7|NA
TGTGCCAGCAGCCAAGCCTTGAACGAGCAGTACTTC
CASSQALNEQYF
>NA|TRBV9|TRBJ2-3|NA
TGTGCCAGCAGCGCTCGGACTATCACAGATACGCAGTATTTT
CASSARTITDTQYF
>NA|TRBV7-8|TRBJ2-7|TRBD1
TGTGCCAGCAGCTCGAACTACAGGGGATCTTATTCCGAGCAGTACTTC
CASSSNYRGSYSEQYF
>NA|TRBV5-4|TRBJ2-7|TRBD1
TGTGCCAGCAGACAAGACAGGGATTACGAGCAGTACTTC
CASRQDRDYEQYF
>once|TRBV19|TRBJ2-1|TRBD2
TGTGCCAGTAGTATAGGCGATAGCGGGTACAATGAGCAGTTCTTC
CASSIGDSGYNEQFF
>once|TRBV5-1|TRBJ2-1|NA
TGCGCCAGCAGCTCAACAGGAAACAATGAGCAGTTCTTC
CASSSTGNNEQFF
>NA|TRBV27|TRBJ2-7|NA
TGTGCCAGCAGTCAAACGACAGGCTACGAGCAGTACTTC
CASSQTTGYEQYF
>NA|TRBV28|TRBJ2-7|TRBD2
TGTGCCACCTTGAACCGAGCGGGGCCAACCTACGAGCAGTACTTC
CATLNRAGPTYEQYF
>NA|TRBV9|TRBJ2-1|NA
TGTGCCAGTACCGTAAGGGGGAGCCCCCGGAGCTCCTACAATGAGCAGTTCTTC
CASTVRGSPRSSYNEQFF
>few|TRBV7-9|TRBJ1-2|NA
TGTGCCAGCAGCTCCCCCCTTCCCACAAGAGGCTACACCTTC
CASSSPLPTRGYTF
>few|TRBV11-2|TRBJ1-1|NA
TGTGCCAGCAGCTTACAGGTCGGACGGTGGAACACTGAAGCTTTCTTT
CASSLQVGRWNTEAFF
>once|TRBV6-5|TRBJ2-7|NA
TGTGCCAGCAGCCCCAAGGTCTCCTACGAGCAGTACTTC
CASSPKVSYEQYF
>NA|TRBV28|TRBJ2-7|NA
TGTGCCAGCAGTTTCTACGGCGATCACTCCTACGAGCAGTACTTC
CASSFYGDHSYEQYF
>NA|TRBV29-1|TRBJ2-1|NA
TGCAGCGTTGATAAGGGATACAATGAGCAGTTCTTC
CSVDKGYNEQFF
>NA|TRBV29-1|TRBJ1-2|NA
TGCAGCGTTGAAGTGGGTAACCGGGACCTCTATGGCTACACCTTC
CSVEVGNRDLYGYTF
>NA|TRBV29-1|TRBJ1-2|NA
TGCAGCGTTGCCCCACCAAGCGGAACTAACTATGGCTACACCTTC
CSVAPPSGTNYGYTF